This TCR beta chain was sequenced for a study of tissue T cells after allogeneic stem cell transplantation (dated by TCRdb to the early 2020s). Regarding the complete study: Over a roughly three-year period, roughly 7 adult allo-HCT recipients who had steroid-refractory GVHD were prospectively enrolled in a research-autopsy study. The human part of the study was a prospective observational study with no blinding and no randomization. In viably preserved blood and marrow, CD3+ T cells were flow-sorted if cell numbers allowed, whereas smaller samples went directly to DNA extraction. Gastrointestinal GVHD was present in all GVHD patients, each of whom received several lines of GVHD-directed therapy, and 5 or 6 of these patients also had skin involvement. Every GVHD patient got a graft from a donor, with four grafts unmodified and three CD34-selected to deplete T cells. A handful of GVHD patients had pre-transplant PBMCs available, and those PBMCs were of recipient origin. Using research autopsies of patients with and without GVHD, plus mouse models of GVHD, the study profiled TCR beta repertoires across many tissues.

Regarding this clone: The antigen it binds to is not known. No base quality information exists; no much larger clone differs at one position.

Study-wide findings and limitations: Within patients, how anatomically similar the tissues were was a key factor in shaping TCR repertoire composition, regardless of disease or transplant status. Which tissue TCRs were alloreactive or antigen-specific was not determined in the study, and some clones might have been persisting host cells. Only a few T cell clones appeared in more than one patient, yet motif-based clustering showed tissue-specific repertoire signatures that were shared between patients. A small and clinically heterogeneous patient cohort was studied, and sampling depth was acknowledged as a limitation. In both patients and mice, T cells from blood and spleen picked up only a limited part of the TCR repertoire that was detected in tissues.

V sheds 0 bases and J sheds 6 bases, leaving 8 bases between their ends. CDR1 and CDR2 were assigned from the germline V gene as KGHSH and LQKENI. The CDR3 spans 13 residues, from the cysteine through the phenylalanine. Kept here is only the CDR3 DNA, which spans 39 bases and is read in frame from base 1. The sample's time point label is to be understood as: recipient (host-origin) PBMCs collected before allo-HCT. Libraries came from the immunoSEQ multiplex PCR assay. Adaptive Biotechnologies performed the TCRbeta CDR3 sequencing at survey depth and reported CDR3 sequences, V/J genes, productive frequency and template counts. TCR beta CDR3 regions were amplified from genomic DNA instead of RNA. The authors' pipeline ran thus. Jensen-Shannon divergence served to quantify pairwise repertoire overlap between tissues, with 0 meaning identical and 1 meaning complete divergence. Tissues were clustered by single-linkage agglomerative hierarchical clustering of pairwise JSD values, and the clustering results were displayed as dendrograms. GLIPH2 was run on all patient samples with simulation_depth 1000, kmer_min_depth 3 and cdr3_length_cutoff 8, and groups with more than two unique CDR3s were retained. A standardized tissue-overlap score was generated by extrapolating Jaccard GLIPH-group overlap across patients to a standard repertoire size of 1000 clones. Associations of diversity with clinical or experimental variables used linear mixed-effect models with tissue fixed effects and individual random effects. TCRdb retrieved this table from immuneACCESS and kept in-frame rearrangements only. Not all clones are present; in checked studies, unresolved V genes account for under half, and no reason is known for the remainder. That table gives V, J and clone size, and the DNA gave D and trimming. This sample lists about 28,000 clones; 65% to 90% were detected once. Roughly 3.5% of the sample is taken by the ten largest.

The chain is made from TRBV18 and TRBJ1-1, with the D gene call left open. Here the sequenced sample was blood, taken before transplantation. The sequence was obtained from a woman aged 18 to 55 who later had graft-versus-host disease after an allogeneic stem cell transplant. The base sequence is TGTGCCAGCTCACCACCCGGGGAGCCTGAAGCTTTCTTT. It codes for CASSPPGEPEAFF.